Listed below are T cell receptor beta chains from one sample, sequenced in a study of T cell responses to AZD1222 COVID-19 vaccine. Here immunoSEQ multiplex PCR was the method, and the copy in TCRdb shows in-frame clones only, minus some. This sample has 45,000 to 60,000 clones, with roughly nine tenths found just once. The specimen was peripheral blood, collected on day 0 of AZD1222 vaccination. The receptors come from an adult in good health. Each CDR3 is given with its conserved first and last residue. D genes are given only for firm matches. The listing skips clone size in some rows; elsewhere it reads once, few, many or a size class.

j_gene | d_gene | abundance | v_gene | CDR3aa | CDR3nt
TRBJ2-1 | TRBD2 | . | TRBV19 | CASSMPLAGGPGEQFF | TGTGCCAGTAGTATGCCCCTAGCGGGAGGGCCGGGTGAGCAGTTCTTC
TRBJ1-2 | . | . | TRBV3-1/TRBV3-2 | CASSQSYGHRDPGYTF | TGTGCCAGCAGCCAAAGCTACGGACATCGAGACCCTGGCTACACCTTC
TRBJ2-1 | . | . | TRBV7-9 | CASSSPISGGTYNEQFF | TGTGCCAGCAGCTCCCCGATCAGCGGAGGCACTTACAATGAGCAGTTCTTC
TRBJ2-7 | . | . | TRBV5-1 | CASSLVGSSYEQYF | TGCGCCAGCAGCTTGGTCGGTAGCTCCTACGAGCAGTACTTC
TRBJ2-7 | . | . | TRBV19 | CASNPSGDLHEQYF | TGTGCCAGCAACCCCTCAGGGGACTTGCACGAGCAGTACTTC
TRBJ2-7 | TRBD2 | . | TRBV2 | CASSEGFGRANEQYF | TGTGCCAGCAGTGAAGGGTTCGGGAGGGCCAACGAGCAGTACTTC
TRBJ2-3 | . | . | TRBV3-1/TRBV3-2 | CASSQEPGKDTQYF | TGTGCCAGCAGCCAAGAACCGGGGAAAGATACGCAGTATTTT
TRBJ2-1 | TRBD2 | . | TRBV18 | CASSPGWDVAGVGNEQFF | TGTGCCAGCTCCCCCGGCTGGGATGTTGCGGGAGTGGGAAATGAGCAGTTCTTC
TRBJ2-1 | . | . | TRBV30 | CASSGSSYNEQFF | TGTGCCAGTAGCGGAAGCTCCTACAATGAGCAGTTCTTC
TRBJ2-7 | . | . | TRBV21-1 | CASSKKPGYYEQYF | TGTGCCAGCAGCAAAAAGCCCGGCTACTACGAGCAGTACTTC
TRBJ2-5 | . | . | TRBV6-5 | CASSYSFGEETQYF | TGTGCCAGCAGTTACTCGTTCGGGGAAGAGACCCAGTACTTC
TRBJ1-2 | . | . | TRBV9 | CASSAWTGANYGYTF | TGTGCCAGCAGCGCCTGGACGGGAGCTAACTATGGCTACACCTTC
TRBJ1-2 | TRBD1 | . | TRBV19 | CASSMTGTYGYTF | TGTGCCAGTAGTATGACAGGGACCTATGGCTACACCTTC
TRBJ1-1 | . | . | TRBV29-1 | CSVGSAVNTEAFF | TGCAGCGTTGGGTCCGCAGTGAACACTGAAGCTTTCTTT
TRBJ2-2 | TRBD1 | . | TRBV5-8 | CASSFRTGGVGELFF | TGTGCCAGCAGCTTTCGGACAGGGGGCGTGGGGGAGCTGTTTTTT
TRBJ1-2 | TRBD1 | few | TRBV6-5 | CASSYTTGLGYTF | TGTGCCAGCAGTTACACGACAGGGCTTGGCTACACCTTC
TRBJ2-1 | . | . | TRBV7-9 | CASSPSERSHRFF | TGTGCCAGCAGCCCTAGCGAGAGGAGCCACAGGTTCTTC
TRBJ2-3 | TRBD2 | once | TRBV11-1 | CASSQGLTQYF | TGTGCCAGCAGCCAGGGACTAACGCAGTATTTT
TRBJ1-4 | . | few | TRBV7-9 | CASAGRDNEKLFF | TGTGCCTCCGCAGGGCGGGATAATGAAAAACTGTTTTTT
TRBJ1-2 | TRBD1 | . | TRBV6-6 | CASRTQGLDGYTF | TGTGCCAGCAGAACACAGGGGTTGGATGGCTACACCTTC
TRBJ2-4 | TRBD1 | once | TRBV2 | CASSMQGAVSIQYF | TGTGCCAGCAGTATGCAGGGGGCCGTGAGCATTCAGTACTTC
TRBJ1-4 | TRBD1 | . | TRBV3-1/TRBV3-2 | CASSRSGTGSVKLFF | TGTGCCAGCAGCAGATCCGGGACAGGGTCGGTAAAACTGTTTTTT
TRBJ1-1 | . | . | TRBV28 | CASSLSGGNTEAFF | TGTGCCAGCAGTTTATCTGGGGGGAACACTGAAGCTTTCTTT
TRBJ2-1 | . | . | TRBV5-6 | CASSLSSDEQFF | TGTGCCAGCAGCTTGAGCAGCGATGAGCAGTTCTTC
TRBJ2-1 | TRBD1 | once | TRBV5-1 | CASSLESGQGIIGSYNEQFF | TGCGCCAGCAGCTTGGAGTCGGGACAGGGGATAATTGGGTCCTACAATGAGCAGTTCTTC
TRBJ2-5 | . | . | TRBV3-1/TRBV3-2 | CASQRTETQYF | TGTGCCAGTCAACGAACCGAGACCCAGTACTTC
TRBJ2-7 | . | . | TRBV7-8 | CASSPSGAGSYEQYF | TGTGCCAGCAGCCCGTCTGGGGCCGGGTCCTACGAGCAGTACTTC
TRBJ1-5 | . | once | TRBV12-3/TRBV12-4 | CATGWGNQPQHF | TGTGCCACGGGCTGGGGCAATCAGCCCCAGCATTTT
TRBJ1-2 | . | . | TRBV6-1 | CASSELGQGHGYTF | TGTGCCAGCAGTGAACTAGGGCAGGGCCATGGCTACACCTTC
TRBJ1-2 | . | . | TRBV28 | CASLSPLGRPNYGYTF | TGTGCCAGCTTATCGCCTCTCGGTCGGCCTAACTATGGCTACACCTTC
TRBJ1-1 | . | . | TRBV5-1 | CASSVGEVNTEAFF | TGCGCCAGCAGCGTCGGGGAGGTGAACACTGAAGCTTTCTTT
TRBJ2-1 | . | . | TRBV7-9 | CASSNIAAGQNHNEQFF | TGTGCCAGCAGCAATATAGCGGCGGGACAGAACCACAATGAGCAGTTCTTC
TRBJ2-2 | . | . | TRBV6-5 | CASSLQGSGELFF | TGTGCCAGCAGTCTACAGGGTTCCGGGGAGCTGTTTTTT
TRBJ2-7 | . | . | TRBV3-1/TRBV3-2 | CASSQALVGVYEQYF | TGTGCCAGCAGCCAAGCACTTGTAGGAGTTTACGAGCAGTACTTC
TRBJ1-1 | . | . | TRBV2 | CASRPPGQNTEAFF | TGTGCCAGCAGACCCCCGGGACAGAACACTGAAGCTTTCTTT
TRBJ2-3 | TRBD2 | . | TRBV12-5 | CASGLASGSTQYF | TGTGCTAGTGGTTTGGCTAGCGGGAGCACGCAGTATTTT
TRBJ2-1 | TRBD2 | . | TRBV5-4 | CASSASGRAWGNEQFF | TGTGCCAGCAGCGCTAGCGGGAGGGCTTGGGGTAATGAGCAGTTCTTC
TRBJ2-7 | TRBD2 | . | TRBV5-1 | CASRTREGLEQYF | TGCGCCAGCAGAACCCGGGAGGGCCTCGAGCAGTACTTC
TRBJ1-5 | . | once | TRBV6-6 | CATNMIGSNQPQHF | TGTGCCACCAACATGATCGGGAGCAATCAGCCCCAGCATTTT
TRBJ1-3 | . | . | TRBV10-1 | CASSESTGVGNTIYF | TGCGCCAGCAGCGAGTCGACGGGGGTCGGAAACACCATATATTTT
TRBJ2-1 | . | . | TRBV28 | CASSLSSELEFNEQFF | TGTGCCAGCAGTTTATCTTCCGAACTAGAATTCAATGAGCAGTTCTTC
TRBJ1-6 | . | . | TRBV6-1 | CASSERAAGSPLHF | TGTGCCAGCAGTGAAAGGGCAGCTGGATCACCCCTCCACTTT
TRBJ2-3 | TRBD2 | . | TRBV3-1/TRBV3-2 | CASSPYLSGGRGTDTQYF | TGTGCCAGCAGCCCCTACCTCTCGGGTGGGAGGGGAACAGATACGCAGTATTTT
TRBJ1-3 | . | . | TRBV19 | CASGGDGAGNTIYF | TGTGCCAGTGGGGGGGACGGTGCTGGAAACACCATATATTTT
TRBJ2-2 | TRBD2 | . | TRBV19 | CASSSRGGRYTGELFF | TGTGCCAGTAGTTCTCGGGGAGGGCGATACACCGGGGAGCTGTTTTTT
TRBJ1-4 | . | . | TRBV21-1 | CASSKDHRGRVATNEKLFF | TGTGCCAGCAGCAAGGACCACAGGGGGAGGGTTGCAACTAATGAAAAACTGTTTTTT
TRBJ2-7 | TRBD1 | once | TRBV9 | CASSARDRDSYEQYF | TGTGCCAGCAGCGCAAGGGACAGGGACTCCTACGAGCAGTACTTC
TRBJ1-1 | . | . | TRBV14 | CASSQEFMGVGTEAFF | TGTGCCAGCAGCCAAGAATTCATGGGTGTGGGGACTGAAGCTTTCTTT
TRBJ2-1 | . | . | TRBV2 | CASTTNRYNEQFF | TGTGCCAGCACCACGAACAGGTACAATGAGCAGTTCTTC
TRBJ2-1 | . | . | TRBV28 | CASTIWQHNEQFF | TGTGCCAGCACCATTTGGCAACACAATGAGCAGTTCTTC
TRBJ2-7 | . | . | TRBV5-1 | CASSLALGPSSYEQYF | TGCGCCAGCAGCTTGGCTCTGGGCCCTAGCTCCTACGAGCAGTACTTC
TRBJ2-3 | . | . | TRBV27 | CASGLSRAGTDTQYF | TGTGCCAGCGGTTTATCTAGGGCGGGCACAGATACGCAGTATTTT
TRBJ1-1 | . | . | TRBV27 | CASSLMGGADLNTEAFF | TGTGCCAGCAGTTTAATGGGAGGGGCAGACTTGAACACTGAAGCTTTCTTT
TRBJ2-1 | . | . | TRBV18 | CASSPPWASSYNEQFF | TGTGCCAGCTCACCTCCCTGGGCCAGCTCCTACAATGAGCAGTTCTTC
TRBJ2-1 | TRBD2 | . | TRBV15 | CATSIGLATYNEQFF | TGTGCCACCAGCATAGGACTAGCCACTTACAATGAGCAGTTCTTC
TRBJ2-3 | TRBD2 | . | TRBV3-1/TRBV3-2 | CASSHISGRELGTDTQYF | TGTGCCAGCAGTCACATAAGTGGGCGGGAGCTCGGGACAGATACGCAGTATTTT
TRBJ1-5 | . | . | TRBV7-9 | CASSLVEQPQHF | TGTGCCAGCAGCTTAGTGGAGCAGCCCCAGCATTTT
TRBJ2-3 | TRBD2 | . | TRBV5-1 | CASSTGTSGRTDTQYF | TGCGCCAGCAGCACGGGGACTAGCGGACGCACAGATACGCAGTATTTT
TRBJ2-1 | . | . | TRBV7-8 | CASSLIWASSYNEQFF | TGTGCCAGCAGCTTAATCTGGGCGTCCTCCTACAATGAGCAGTTCTTC
TRBJ2-1 | TRBD2 | . | TRBV6-1 | CASSEAGVGINEQFF | TGTGCCAGCAGCGAAGCGGGAGTGGGAATAAATGAGCAGTTCTTC